Listed below are T cell receptor beta chains from one sample, sequenced in a study of shared clonotypes between healthy human individuals. The data were produced by immunoSEQ multiplex PCR, yet TCRdb's version contains in-frame clones alone and is incomplete. The sample has over 2 million clones, just under 95% seen once. The sample was naive CD4+ T cells from PBMCs. The receptor set was obtained from a young man in good health. Some clones in this sample may be carry-over from other donors' samples. Each CDR3 is given with its conserved first and last residue. The order of the fields is CDR3 protein, CDR3 DNA, V gene, clone size, J gene, D gene. D genes are given only for firm matches. The size of a clone is reported for some rows only, either as once, few or many, or as a class for expanded clones.

cdr3_aa: CASSLIPYNEQFF; cdr3_nt: TGTGCCAGCAGCTTAATCCCCTACAATGAGCAGTTCTTC; v_call: TRBV7-9; clone_size: NA; j_call: TRBJ2-1; d_call: NA
cdr3_aa: CASSQQAGVVTGELFF; cdr3_nt: TGCGCCAGCAGCCAACAAGCGGGAGTGGTCACCGGGGAGCTGTTTTTT; v_call: TRBV4-3; clone_size: NA; j_call: TRBJ2-2; d_call: TRBD2
cdr3_aa: CASRLDSLSSYNEQFF; cdr3_nt: TGCGCCAGCAGATTGGACAGCTTAAGCTCCTACAATGAGCAGTTCTTC; v_call: TRBV5-1; clone_size: once; j_call: TRBJ2-1; d_call: NA
cdr3_aa: CASSVAPSSYEQYF; cdr3_nt: TGTGCCAGCAGCGTAGCTCCTAGTTCCTACGAGCAGTACTTC; v_call: TRBV9; clone_size: NA; j_call: TRBJ2-7; d_call: NA
cdr3_aa: CASSPVMTYGYTF; cdr3_nt: TGTGCCAGCAGTCCCGTGATGACATATGGCTACACCTTC; v_call: TRBV6-1; clone_size: few; j_call: TRBJ1-2; d_call: NA
cdr3_aa: CASSAGQGNYGYTF; cdr3_nt: TGTGCCAGCAGCGCCGGACAGGGGAACTATGGCTACACCTTC; v_call: TRBV9; clone_size: NA; j_call: TRBJ1-2; d_call: TRBD1
cdr3_aa: CASSPWAYPRDTIYF; cdr3_nt: TGTGCCAGCAGTCCCTGGGCCTATCCTAGGGATACCATATATTTT; v_call: TRBV28; clone_size: NA; j_call: TRBJ1-3; d_call: NA
cdr3_aa: CASSGGMDALGTNYGYTF; cdr3_nt: TGTGCCAGCAGCGGGGGAATGGACGCCCTAGGAACTAACTATGGCTACACCTTC; v_call: TRBV9; clone_size: once; j_call: TRBJ1-2; d_call: NA
cdr3_aa: CSVPGLAGGSYNEQFF; cdr3_nt: TGCAGCGTTCCGGGACTAGCGGGGGGCTCCTACAATGAGCAGTTCTTC; v_call: TRBV29-1; clone_size: NA; j_call: TRBJ2-1; d_call: TRBD2
cdr3_aa: CASSPPGLAGGEQYF; cdr3_nt: TGTGCCAGCTCACCACCGGGACTAGCGGGAGGCGAGCAGTACTTC; v_call: TRBV18; clone_size: few; j_call: TRBJ2-7; d_call: TRBD2
cdr3_aa: CASSINRVNQPQHF; cdr3_nt: TGTGCCAGCAGCATAAACAGGGTAAATCAGCCCCAGCATTTT; v_call: TRBV7-2; clone_size: NA; j_call: TRBJ1-5; d_call: NA
cdr3_aa: CASSEYPAGGPSDEQFF; cdr3_nt: TGTGCCAGCAGTGAATATCCGGCGGGAGGGCCGTCGGATGAGCAGTTCTTC; v_call: TRBV25-1; clone_size: NA; j_call: TRBJ2-1; d_call: TRBD2
cdr3_aa: CATSRDGRGHGGYTF; cdr3_nt: TGTGCCACCAGCAGAGATGGTCGGGGGCACGGAGGCTACACCTTC; v_call: TRBV15; clone_size: NA; j_call: TRBJ1-2; d_call: NA
cdr3_aa: CASSRREGYNEQFF; cdr3_nt: TGTGCCAGCAGTCGGCGGGAGGGATACAATGAGCAGTTCTTC; v_call: TRBV6-4; clone_size: NA; j_call: TRBJ2-1; d_call: TRBD2
cdr3_aa: CASSYSGRGRTDTQYF; cdr3_nt: TGTGCCAGCAGTTACTCTGGGAGGGGGCGCACAGATACGCAGTATTTT; v_call: TRBV6-5; clone_size: NA; j_call: TRBJ2-3; d_call: NA
cdr3_aa: CASSLVGVGGYGYTF; cdr3_nt: TGTGCCAGCAGCTTGGTAGGTGTCGGAGGCTATGGCTACACCTTC; v_call: TRBV5-6; clone_size: NA; j_call: TRBJ1-2; d_call: NA
cdr3_aa: CAWDGVMNTEAFF; cdr3_nt: TGTGCCTGGGACGGGGTCATGAACACTGAAGCTTTCTTT; v_call: TRBV30; clone_size: NA; j_call: TRBJ1-1; d_call: NA
cdr3_aa: CASSFGGPLYEQYF; cdr3_nt: TGCGCCAGCAGCTTTGGGGGACCCCTCTACGAGCAGTACTTC; v_call: TRBV5-1; clone_size: NA; j_call: TRBJ2-7; d_call: NA
cdr3_aa: CASSRNGGQETQYF; cdr3_nt: TGTGCCAGTAGTAGAAACGGGGGGCAAGAGACCCAGTACTTC; v_call: TRBV19; clone_size: NA; j_call: TRBJ2-5; d_call: TRBD2
cdr3_aa: CASSFRGAPYEQYF; cdr3_nt: TGCGCCAGCAGCTTTAGGGGGGCGCCCTACGAGCAGTACTTC; v_call: TRBV5-1; clone_size: once; j_call: TRBJ2-7; d_call: NA
cdr3_aa: CASSLGKAGEQYF; cdr3_nt: TGTGCCAGCAGTTTAGGGAAAGCGGGCGAGCAGTACTTC; v_call: TRBV6-5; clone_size: NA; j_call: TRBJ2-7; d_call: NA
cdr3_aa: CASAEIRETQYF; cdr3_nt: TGCGCCAGCGCCGAGATCCGCGAGACCCAGTACTTC; v_call: TRBV5-1; clone_size: NA; j_call: TRBJ2-5; d_call: NA
cdr3_aa: CASTGDTYTEAFF; cdr3_nt: TGTGCCAGCACCGGGGACACCTACACTGAAGCTTTCTTT; v_call: TRBV7-9; clone_size: NA; j_call: TRBJ1-1; d_call: NA
cdr3_aa: CASRDRGNTEAFF; cdr3_nt: TGTGCCAGCAGAGACAGGGGCAACACTGAAGCTTTCTTT; v_call: TRBV6-6; clone_size: NA; j_call: TRBJ1-1; d_call: TRBD1
cdr3_aa: CGGAFSGANVLTF; cdr3_nt: TGCGGAGGGGCCTTCTCTGGGGCCAACGTCCTGACTTTC; v_call: TRBV2; clone_size: NA; j_call: TRBJ2-6; d_call: NA
cdr3_aa: CASSPPPGGSEAFF; cdr3_nt: TGTGCCAGCAGTCCACCCCCAGGGGGGTCTGAAGCTTTCTTT; v_call: TRBV28; clone_size: once; j_call: TRBJ1-1; d_call: TRBD1
cdr3_aa: CAWSTTDTEAFF; cdr3_nt: TGTGCCTGGAGTACCACAGACACTGAAGCTTTCTTT; v_call: TRBV30; clone_size: few; j_call: TRBJ1-1; d_call: NA
cdr3_aa: CASSYYYQGGNNEQFF; cdr3_nt: TGTGCCAGCAGTTACTATTACCAGGGGGGAAACAATGAGCAGTTCTTC; v_call: TRBV6-5; clone_size: NA; j_call: TRBJ2-1; d_call: NA
cdr3_aa: CASSSLGQGARGYTF; cdr3_nt: TGTGCCAGTAGTTCTCTGGGACAGGGGGCGAGAGGCTACACCTTC; v_call: TRBV19; clone_size: NA; j_call: TRBJ1-2; d_call: TRBD1
cdr3_aa: CASSFQGPTNEKLFF; cdr3_nt: TGTGCCAGCTCATTTCAGGGACCAACTAATGAAAAACTGTTTTTT; v_call: TRBV18; clone_size: NA; j_call: TRBJ1-4; d_call: NA
cdr3_aa: CASSLGQFQETQYF; cdr3_nt: TGCGCCAGCAGCTTGGGCCAGTTCCAAGAGACCCAGTACTTC; v_call: TRBV5-1; clone_size: NA; j_call: TRBJ2-5; d_call: NA
cdr3_aa: CASRRGGFGTSNTEAFF; cdr3_nt: TGTGCCAGTAGGCGGGGGGGGTTTGGGACATCGAACACTGAAGCTTTCTTT; v_call: TRBV19; clone_size: NA; j_call: TRBJ1-1; d_call: NA
cdr3_aa: CASSLTRGFQETQYF; cdr3_nt: TGCGCCAGCAGCTTGACCAGGGGTTTCCAAGAGACCCAGTACTTC; v_call: TRBV5-1; clone_size: NA; j_call: TRBJ2-5; d_call: NA
cdr3_aa: CASSPSGRGDEQFF; cdr3_nt: TGTGCCAGCAGCCCTAGCGGGAGAGGGGATGAGCAGTTCTTC; v_call: TRBV27; clone_size: NA; j_call: TRBJ2-1; d_call: TRBD2
cdr3_aa: CASSLGQSMNTEAFF; cdr3_nt: TGCGCCAGCAGCTTGGGTCAGTCCATGAACACTGAAGCTTTCTTT; v_call: TRBV5-1; clone_size: NA; j_call: TRBJ1-1; d_call: NA
cdr3_aa: CASTETGNAYEQYF; cdr3_nt: TGTGCCAGCACGGAGACAGGTAATGCCTACGAGCAGTACTTC; v_call: TRBV28; clone_size: NA; j_call: TRBJ2-7; d_call: NA
cdr3_aa: CASSLELYSVLYEQYF; cdr3_nt: TGTGCCAGCAGCTTGGAATTGTATAGCGTTCTCTACGAGCAGTACTTC; v_call: TRBV5-5; clone_size: once; j_call: TRBJ2-7; d_call: NA
cdr3_aa: CASSLQGVSGNTIYF; cdr3_nt: TGTGCCAGCAGTTTGCAGGGAGTCTCTGGAAACACCATATATTTT; v_call: TRBV28; clone_size: NA; j_call: TRBJ1-3; d_call: NA
cdr3_aa: CASSRVGSGQPQHF; cdr3_nt: TGTGCCAGCTCACGTGTCGGGAGCGGTCAGCCCCAGCATTTT; v_call: TRBV18; clone_size: NA; j_call: TRBJ1-5; d_call: NA
cdr3_aa: CASRPPGTDTQYF; cdr3_nt: TGTGCCAGCAGGCCGCCGGGCACAGATACGCAGTATTTT; v_call: TRBV6-5; clone_size: NA; j_call: TRBJ2-3; d_call: NA
cdr3_aa: CASSSTRGWDTQYF; cdr3_nt: TGTGCCAGCAGTTCGACTCGAGGCTGGGATACGCAGTATTTT; v_call: TRBV28; clone_size: NA; j_call: TRBJ2-3; d_call: NA
cdr3_aa: CASKSGAGTFGEQYF; cdr3_nt: TGTGCCAGCAAAAGTGGGGCAGGGACATTCGGCGAGCAGTACTTC; v_call: TRBV7-2; clone_size: NA; j_call: TRBJ2-7; d_call: NA
cdr3_aa: CAISQGARTDTQYF; cdr3_nt: TGTGCCATCAGCCAGGGGGCTCGGACAGATACGCAGTATTTT; v_call: TRBV10-3; clone_size: NA; j_call: TRBJ2-3; d_call: TRBD1
cdr3_aa: CASSPPLTDTQYF; cdr3_nt: TGTGCCAGCAGCCCCCCCCTCACAGATACGCAGTATTTT; v_call: TRBV9; clone_size: NA; j_call: TRBJ2-3; d_call: NA
cdr3_aa: CAWRRLAGVTGELFF; cdr3_nt: TGTGCCTGGAGGAGACTAGCGGGAGTCACCGGGGAGCTGTTTTTT; v_call: TRBV30; clone_size: NA; j_call: TRBJ2-2; d_call: TRBD2
cdr3_aa: CASSLRDGGYTF; cdr3_nt: TGTGCCAGCAGTCTCCGAGACGGAGGCTACACCTTC; v_call: TRBV6-5; clone_size: NA; j_call: TRBJ1-2; d_call: NA
cdr3_aa: CASSSVATSYNGYTF; cdr3_nt: TGCGCCAGCAGCTCGGTAGCGACGAGCTACAATGGCTACACCTTC; v_call: TRBV5-1; clone_size: NA; j_call: TRBJ1-2; d_call: NA
cdr3_aa: CAISEQGGGSNQPQHF; cdr3_nt: TGTGCCATCAGTGAGCAGGGGGGGGGAAGCAATCAGCCCCAGCATTTT; v_call: TRBV10-3; clone_size: NA; j_call: TRBJ1-5; d_call: TRBD1
cdr3_aa: CASSETGVAGTHEQFF; cdr3_nt: TGTGCCAGCAGCGAAACAGGGGTGGCGGGGACCCATGAGCAGTTCTTC; v_call: TRBV4-2; clone_size: NA; j_call: TRBJ2-1; d_call: NA
cdr3_aa: CASSQDHLIAGDGDTQYF; cdr3_nt: TGTGCCAGCAGCCAAGACCACCTGATAGCGGGAGACGGGGATACGCAGTATTTT; v_call: TRBV14; clone_size: NA; j_call: TRBJ2-3; d_call: TRBD2
cdr3_aa: CASSPPTGLNTEAFF; cdr3_nt: TGTGCCAGCAGCCCCCCTACGGGGTTGAACACTGAAGCTTTCTTT; v_call: TRBV5-4; clone_size: once; j_call: TRBJ1-1; d_call: NA